The clone carrying this T cell receptor beta chain was recorded at least ten times. The antigen is not known. Preparing the TCRbeta library involved the use of unique molecular identifiers. TCRdb redid the calling of the PCR reads with MiXCR, one entry per CDR3 protein. The sample gives about 290,000 distinct CDR3 sequences, roughly 9.1% of which show up once; roughly 7.1% is in the top ten. This sample was included in a study of T-cell reconstitution after alpha-beta-depleted transplantation in children. General study points: Surviving recipient T cells and thymic progenitors produced the high day-60 TCRbeta diversity seen in some patients.

This CDR3 has 15 amino acids. With 2 bases removed from V and 5 bases from J, the gap between germline ends came to 15 bases. The germline gives CDR1 LGHNA, CDR2 YSLEER. This chain connects TRBV4-3 to TRBJ2-5; D is undetermined. Sequencing was performed on PBMCs, taken before TCRalphabeta/CD19-depleted stem cell transplant. The clonotype was recovered from a boy in the first two years of life with acute myeloid leukemia, due to receive a stem cell transplant. The CDR3 coding sequence is TGCGCCAGCAGCCAATCGTCCGCGATTCGGGAGACCCAGTACTTC. This encodes CASSQSSAIRETQYF.